This T cell receptor (beta chain) was retrieved from a study of T-cell reconstitution after alpha-beta-depleted transplantation in children. This clonotype was counted ten times or more. The TCRbeta library was prepared with unique molecular identifiers. MiXCR, applied by TCRdb to the PCR reads, yields one record per CDR3 protein. The profile shows roughly 170,000 distinct CDR3 sequences, less than 8% of them singletons. The CDR3 consists of 15 residues. Between the trimmed V and J ends, which lost 5 bases and 0 bases, there was a span of 13 bases. The germline V gene encodes CDR1 SEHNR and CDR2 FQNEAQ (reference sequence).

This sequence originates from a human donor who donated a stem cell graft to a child with Wiskott-Aldrich syndrome. The V call is TRBV7-9, the J call TRBJ1-1; weak D call: TRBD1 (6 bases). The starting material was PBMCs from the stem cell graft donor, obtained from the stem cell graft. DNA of the CDR3: TGTGCCAGCAGCCCACCGACAGGTTTGAACACTGAAGCTTTCTTT. This gives the protein CASSPPTGLNTEAFF.